This T cell receptor beta chain was identified in a study of blood T cell repertoires in COVID-19. The wider study: Acute-phase and convalescent COVID-19 samples originated in the United States, Italy and Spain. PBMCs, B-cell-depleted T cells, or T cells provided the cDNA or gDNA that made up the material.

Germline V CDR1 and CDR2: MGHDK, SYGVNS. Trimming at V came to 8 bases and at J to 2 bases, leaving 16 bases not matched to a gene. The length of the CDR3 is 17 residues. During active infection, Seattle patients enrolled and were then monitored through disease. In the original processing: Counts of nucleated cells, estimated from reference gene primer amplification, were obtained. Libraries were prepared by immunoSEQ multiplex PCR; TCRdb keeps only in-frame clonotypes and omits some of them. The V and J calls and clone size come from that table; D and trimming were worked out from the DNA. Of around 250,000 clones in the sample, roughly 89% were seen once.

Sample: peripheral blood. The chain carries TRBV25-1 and TRBJ2-3, with 7 bases that match TRBD2. The sequence was obtained from a woman aged 60-70 years with COVID-19, enrolled during active disease. CDR3 in DNA: TGTGCCAGCGCACCCCCCTGGGCGGGGGATCCCACAGATACGCAGTATTTT. Amino acid sequence: CASAPPWAGDPTDTQYF. The variable domain in full, completed from reference TRBV25-1 and TRBJ2-3, reads EADIYQTPRYLVIGTGKKITLECSQTMGHDKMYWYQQDPGMELHLIHYSYGVNSTEKGDLSSESTVSRIRTEHFPLTLESARPSHTSQYLCASAPPWAGDPTDTQYFGPGTRLTVL.